The 17 T cell receptor beta chains in this list originate from one sample, sequenced in a study of beta chain features in type 1 diabetes. The sequenced template was cDNA made from the entire isolated RNA. Here immunoSEQ multiplex PCR was the method, and the copy in TCRdb shows in-frame clones only, minus some. This repertoire shows about 410,000 clones, 11% to 15% found once; its top ten account for less than 0.04%. What was sequenced was naive CD4+ T cells from blood. These receptors came from a young man in good health.

This clone was counted only a few times. This chain joins TRBV5-6 and TRBJ2-3; 10 bases are a match to TRBD1. Per the germline V gene, CDR1 is SGHDT and CDR2 is YYEEEE. Trimming cost V 1 base and J 7 bases; bases outside gene matches: 9. The CDR3 totals 16 residues. The CDR3: CASSLITGQGKNTQYF. CDR3 nucleotide sequence: TGTGCCAGCAGCTTGATTACGGGACAGGGGAAAAATACGCAGTATTTT.

A few counts support this clone. The rearrangement links TRBV5-4 to TRBJ1-4; no firm D call. The CDR3 covers 15 residues. The germline V gene has CDR1 SGHNT and CDR2 YYREEE (reference sequence). Between the trimmed V and J ends, which lost 0 bases and 2 bases, there was a span of 8 bases. Here the CDR3 DNA reads TGTGCCAGCAGCTTGGGCGGAGGGACTAATGAAAAACTGTTTTTT. It codes for CASSLGGGTNEKLFF.

There are a few counts of this clone. This chain uses TRBV14 with TRBJ1-1, with D unclear. Deletions cut 4 bases from V and 1 base from J, with 13 bases between. Germline CDR1 SGHDN, CDR2 FVKESK. CDR3 length: 15 amino acids. The CDR3 here is CASSPLGAKNTEAFF. In DNA, the CDR3 is TGTGCCAGCAGCCCCCTGGGCGCGAAGAACACTGAAGCTTTCTTT.

This clone was seen a handful of times. The rearrangement joins TRBV2 to TRBJ2-2; no reliable D call. V lost 9 bases and J 4 bases, leaving 9 bases between the germline ends. The CDR3 totals 12 residues. Germline CDR1 SNHLY, CDR2 FYNNEI. This chain's CDR3 is CARTATTGELFF. Here the CDR3 DNA reads TGTGCCAGGACGGCTACCACCGGGGAGCTGTTTTTT.

The chain employs TRBV29-1 and TRBJ2-3; the D is unclear. The germline V gene has CDR1 SQVTM and CDR2 ANQGSEA. CDR3 length: 12 amino acids. The V gene lost 4 bases and the J gene lost 6 bases, with 11 bases spanning the gap. CDR3 region: CSVGTPRDTQYF. CDR3 DNA sequence: TGCAGCGTTGGGACGCCCAGGGATACGCAGTATTTT.

This clone has a handful of counts. The V call is TRBV7-9, the J call TRBJ2-7, with 7 nucleotides matching TRBD1. CDR1 and CDR2 from the germline V gene are SEHNR and FQNEAQ (reference sequence). The CDR3 consists of 14 residues. J lost 2 bases, V lost 5 bases, and 6 bases had no gene match. The CDR3 bases are TGTGCCAGCAGCCGAGGGACAGCTACCTACGAGCAGTACGTC. Its protein product is CASSRGTATYEQYV.

V usage is TRBV7-3 and J usage is TRBJ2-2, with D tentatively TRBD2 (5 bases). The CDR3 extends over 14 amino acids. CDR1 is SGHTA, CDR2 FQGTGA, per germline. V was shortened by 1 base and J by 7 bases, with 10 bases between the two germline ends. The DNA for the CDR3 is TGTGCCAGCAGCTTAAACCCCGGGAACGGGGAGCTGTTTTTT. Translation: CASSLNPGNGELFF. Full variable domain (remainder filled in from reference TRBV7-3 and TRBJ2-2): GAGVSQTPSNKVTEKGKYVELRCDPISGHTALYWYRQSLGQGPEFLIYFQGTGAADDSGLPNDRFFAVRPEGSVSTLKIQRTERGDSAVYLCASSLNPGNGELFFGEGSRLTVL.

This clone was picked up a small number of times. J is TRBJ2-1 and V is TRBV18, with TRBD1 as a possible D gene (6 bases). The germline V gene encodes CDR1 KGHSH and CDR2 LQKENI. The V end lost 6 bases, the J end lost 0 bases, and 12 bases lay between the germline ends. CDR3 size: 15 residues. CDR3 DNA: TGTGCCAGCTCGCCCCAGGACAGCTCCTACAATGAGCAGTTCTTC. This codes for CASSPQDSSYNEQFF.

V gene TRBV4-2 combines with J gene TRBJ2-3, with D maybe TRBD1 (6 bases). Trimming removed 2 bases from V and 1 base from J, with 19 bases in between. The CDR3 length is 18 residues. Germline values: CDR1 LGHNA, CDR2 YNFKEQ. CDR3 amino acids: CASSQRGHRDGGTDTQYF. Here the CDR3 DNA reads TGTGCCAGCAGCCAACGAGGGCACAGGGACGGGGGCACAGATACGCAGTATTTT.

The chain is built from TRBV7-2 and TRBJ1-5, with D perhaps matching TRBD1 (5 bases). Trimming cost V 1 base and J 5 bases, with 9 bases left between them. The CDR3 sequence is 14 residues long. In germline, CDR1 is SGHTA, CDR2 FQGNSA. The CDR3 sequence: CASSLERGYQPQHF. The CDR3 coding sequence is TGTGCCAGCAGCTTAGAGCGGGGCTATCAGCCCCAGCATTTT.

J is TRBJ1-2 and V is TRBV29-1; D is unclear. Per the germline V gene, CDR1 is SQVTM and CDR2 is ANQGSEA. Trimming pared 3 bases from V and 0 bases from J, leaving 8 bases between. The CDR3 covers 13 residues. CDR3 DNA sequence: TGCAGCGTTGAGGGCTGGGCTAACTATGGCTACACCTTC. The encoded protein is CSVEGWANYGYTF.

V usage is TRBV4-2 and J usage is TRBJ1-2, with a tentative D call TRBD1 (5 bases). Germline V gene sequence: CDR1 LGHNA, CDR2 YNFKEQ. V dropped 4 bases and J dropped 8 bases, with 23 bases sitting between them. This CDR3 contains 16 residues. The CDR3 DNA reads TGTGCCAGCAGCCCCTCGGTAGGGGCCTCTCCAGGGGGCTACACCTTC. Translated: CASSPSVGASPGGYTF.

The genes are TRBV5-1 and TRBJ2-5; no firm D call. Looked up from germline, CDR1 is SGHRS and CDR2 is YFSETQ. Trimming left V 0 bases short and J 5 bases short, with 11 bases between. The CDR3 extends over 14 amino acids. The DNA of the CDR3 is TGCGCCAGCAGCTTGGCGGCTGCCAAGGAGACCCAGTACTTC. Residues: CASSLAAAKETQYF.

This clone was counted between two and nine times. This sequence joins TRBV11-3 and TRBJ1-1; D is uncertain. Trimming took off 4 bases at V and 0 bases at J, with 21 bases between the two ends. CDR1 and CDR2 from the germline V gene are SGHNT and YENEEA. The CDR3 totals 18 residues. CDR3 DNA: TGTGCCAGCAGCTCGAGAATGGGCAGAATGTCCATGAACACTGAAGCTTTCTTT. Protein: CASSSRMGRMSMNTEAFF.

This clone was detected a few times. The rearrangement joins TRBV7-2 to TRBJ2-4; a weak D match, TRBD1 (5 bases). Trimming cost V 6 bases and J 9 bases, with 12 bases left between them. The CDR3 extends over 12 amino acids. Germline CDR1 and CDR2: SGHTA and FQGNSA. This CDR3 is CASRSARGIQYF. In DNA, the CDR3 is TGTGCCAGCAGGAGCGCAAGGGGCATTCAGTACTTC. Full variable domain (rest looked up from reference TRBV7-2 and TRBJ2-4): GAGVSQSPSNKVTEKGKDVELRCDPISGHTALYWYRQSLGQGLEFLIYFQGNSAPDKSGLPSDRFSAERTGGSVSTLTIQRTQQEDSAVYLCASRSARGIQYFGAGTRLSVL.

In its sample, this clone was seen a few times. The chain uses TRBV25-1 and TRBJ2-7, with D possibly matching TRBD2 (6 bases). CDR3 length equals 15 residues. V lost 1 base and J 4 bases, leaving 14 bases between the germline ends. Germline assignment: CDR1 MGHDK and CDR2 SYGVNS. DNA for the CDR3: TGTGCCAGCAGTGAATTCGCGGGGAGGACTTACGAGCAGTACTTC. The encoded protein is CASSEFAGRTYEQYF.

The chain links TRBV11-2 to TRBJ2-5; D uncertain. Per the germline V gene, CDR1 is SGHAT and CDR2 is FQNNGV. This CDR3 has 13 amino acids. Trimming shortened V by 5 bases and J by 0 bases, and 7 bases separated the two germline ends. CDR3 residues: CASSLPYQETQYF. Here the CDR3 DNA reads TGTGCCAGCAGCCTACCGTACCAAGAGACCCAGTACTTC.